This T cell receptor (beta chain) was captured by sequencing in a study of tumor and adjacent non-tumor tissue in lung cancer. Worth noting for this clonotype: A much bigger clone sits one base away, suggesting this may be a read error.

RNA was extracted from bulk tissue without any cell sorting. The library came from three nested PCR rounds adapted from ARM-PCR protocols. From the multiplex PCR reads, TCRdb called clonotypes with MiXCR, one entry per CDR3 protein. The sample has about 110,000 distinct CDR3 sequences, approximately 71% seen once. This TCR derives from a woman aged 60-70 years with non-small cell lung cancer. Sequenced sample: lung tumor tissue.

The CDR3 region has the DNA TGTGCCAGCATAGGACTAGCGGGGGTGTGGGGGACCCAGTACTTC. This encodes CASIGLAGVWGTQYF. This rearrangement joins TRBV6-5 to TRBJ2-5, with TRBD2 matching 13 bases. The CDR3 sequence is 15 residues long. The J segment lost 7 bases and the V segment lost 7 bases, leaving 9 bases of the junction unmatched. Per the germline V gene, CDR1 is MNHEY and CDR2 is SVGAGI.